A single sample is the source of the 5 T cell receptor beta chains below, sequenced in a study of metastatic and nonmetastatic thyroid tumors. TCRdb recomputed clones from the PCR reads via MiXCR. The repertoire holds around 50,000 clones, with more than 20% as singletons. Before thyroid surgery, none of the patients had received any treatment. The sequenced material came from blood. All receptors come from a male donor with papillary thyroid cancer or a benign thyroid nodule (not recorded which). Some clones in this sample may be carry-over from other donors' samples.

The sample holds many counts of this clone. This chain links TRBV30 with TRBJ1-5; D is unresolved. Trimming removed 0 bases from V and 10 bases from J, with 13 bases in between. The germline CDR1 and CDR2 sequences are GTSNPN and SVGIG (reference sequence). The CDR3 sequence is 13 residues long. This chain's CDR3 is CAWSVCPGCPQHF. CDR3 bases: TGTGCCTGGAGTGTATGCCCCGGTTGTCCCCAGCATTTT. The full variable domain, in which reference TRBV30 and TRBJ1-5 provide the parts outside the CDR3, is SQTIHQWPATLVQPVGSPLSLECTVEGTSNPNLYWYRQAAGRGLQLLFYSVGIGQISSEVPQNLSASRPQDRQFILSSKKLLLSDSGFYLCAWSVCPGCPQHFGDGTRLSIL.

The table lists this clone with many counts. V usage is TRBV10-2 and J usage is TRBJ1-1; D may be TRBD1 (5 bases). The V end was cut by 7 bases, the J end by 0 bases, with 9 bases between. The CDR3 loop spans 13 amino acids. Germline V CDR1 and CDR2: WSHSY, SAAADI. This CDR3 is CASNLGLNTEAFF. As DNA, the CDR3 is TGCGCCAGCAACTTGGGGCTGAACACTGAAGCTTTCTTT.

Ten or more counts support this clone. The chain uses TRBV24-1 and TRBJ2-1, with D possibly called TRBD1 or TRBD2 (5 bases each). V was pared by 3 bases and J by 8 bases, with 19 bases between. Germline assignment: CDR1 KGHDR and CDR2 SFDVKD. The CDR3 is made up of 16 amino acids. DNA for the CDR3: TGTGCCACCAGTGATCCGGGGACCCCCCAGGACTATGAGCAGTTCTTC. Translated: CATSDPGTPQDYEQFF.

A note on this clone: A much larger clone differs from this one at a single base, so this may be a read error. Other DNA sequences within the sample encode an identical CDR3. The J gene is TRBJ2-7, the V gene TRBV20-1; D remains ambiguous. Looked up from germline, CDR1 is DFQATT and CDR2 is SNEGSKA (reference sequence). V lost 5 bases and J 0 bases, leaving 5 bases between the germline ends. The CDR3 runs 11 residues. The chain's CDR3 is CSARGSYEQYF. CDR3 bases: TGCAGTGCTCGTGGCTCCTACGAGCAGTACTTC.

The V and J genes are TRBV4-3 and TRBJ2-2; 11 positions match TRBD2. The V and J ends lost 2 bases and 5 bases, in that order; junction bases with no gene match: 7. The germline V gene has CDR1 LGHNA and CDR2 YSLEER. The CDR3 is made up of 17 amino acids. The CDR3 loop reads CASSQTSGSWVTGELFF. CDR3 sequence (DNA): TGCGCCAGCAGCCAAACTAGCGGGAGTTGGGTGACCGGGGAGCTGTTTTTT.